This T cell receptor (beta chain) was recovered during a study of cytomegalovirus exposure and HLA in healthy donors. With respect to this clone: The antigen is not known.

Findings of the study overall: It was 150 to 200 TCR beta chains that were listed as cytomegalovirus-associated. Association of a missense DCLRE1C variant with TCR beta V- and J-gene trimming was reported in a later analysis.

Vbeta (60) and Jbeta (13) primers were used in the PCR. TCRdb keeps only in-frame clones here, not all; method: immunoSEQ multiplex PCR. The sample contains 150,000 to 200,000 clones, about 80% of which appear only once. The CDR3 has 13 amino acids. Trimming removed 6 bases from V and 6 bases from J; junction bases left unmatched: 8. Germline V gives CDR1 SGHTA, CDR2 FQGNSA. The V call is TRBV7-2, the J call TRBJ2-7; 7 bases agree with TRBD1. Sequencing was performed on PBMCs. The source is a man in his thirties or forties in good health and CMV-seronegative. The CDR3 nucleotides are TGTGCCAGCAGGCACCCGACAGGGAGCGAGCAGTACTTC. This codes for CASRHPTGSEQYF. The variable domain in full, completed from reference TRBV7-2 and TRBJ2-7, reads GAGVSQSPSNKVTEKGKDVELRCDPISGHTALYWYRQSLGQGLEFLIYFQGNSAPDKSGLPSDRFSAERTGGSVSTLTIQRTQQEDSAVYLCASRHPTGSEQYFGPGTRLTVT.